Shown below are 11 T cell receptor beta chains from a single sample sequenced in a study of blood T cell repertoires in COVID-19. The data were produced by immunoSEQ multiplex PCR, yet TCRdb's version contains in-frame clones alone and is incomplete. Altogether about 140,000 clones are present, 85% being singletons, with the ten largest covering 6.2%. The sequenced sample was PBMCs or T cells enriched from blood (not recorded which). These receptors were collected from a woman in her thirties or forties who had recovered from COVID-19.

This chain joins TRBV30 and TRBJ1-1; 9 nucleotides match TRBD1. In germline, CDR1 is GTSNPN, CDR2 SVGIG (reference sequence). The V segment lost 8 bases and the J segment 8 bases; nucleotides outside the gene matches: 9. CDR3 length: 12 residues. The CDR3 nucleotides read TGTGCCGCCGGACAGGGGCGATACGAAGCTTTCTTT. This codes for CAAGQGRYEAFF.

The rearrangement uses TRBV5-6 and TRBJ1-1; D is perhaps TRBD1 (5 bases). This CDR3 contains 15 residues. In germline, CDR1 is SGHDT, CDR2 YYEEEE. The V end was cut by 0 bases, the J end by 1 base, with 10 bases between. The CDR3 is CASSLAPTGNTEAFF. The CDR3 DNA is TGTGCCAGCAGCTTGGCTCCTACAGGGAACACTGAAGCTTTCTTT.

The rearrangement uses TRBV7-9 and TRBJ2-3, with 7 bases lining up with TRBD2. CDR3 length equals 17 residues. J gave up 0 bases and V 1 base, and 7 bases lay outside the gene matches. Germline V gene lookup returns CDR1 SEHNR and CDR2 FQNEAQ (reference sequence). Here the CDR3 reads CASSLVPGGTSTDTQYF. CDR3 coding DNA: TGTGCCAGCAGCTTAGTCCCGGGGGGAACTAGCACAGATACGCAGTATTTT.

The V gene is TRBV12-5, the J gene TRBJ2-2, with a weak D call TRBD2 (5 bases). The length of the CDR3 is 15 residues. The germline gives CDR1 LGHNT, CDR2 FRNRAP. Trimming took 3 bases from V and 6 from J, leaving 14 bases between them. CDR3 sequence: CASGFPRGNPGELFF. The CDR3 DNA is TGTGCTAGTGGTTTCCCTCGGGGAAACCCCGGGGAGCTGTTTTTT.

This clone turned up a few times. This chain links TRBV9 with TRBJ1-2; 9 nucleotides agree with TRBD1. The CDR3 is 14 residues long. CDR1 and CDR2 from the germline V gene are SGDLS and YYNGEE. Losses at the gene ends were 1 base for V and 7 bases for J; bases not matched to a gene: 5. The CDR3 region has the DNA TGTGCCAGCAGCGTAACAGGGGGCAAGGGTGGCTACACCTTC. It yields the protein CASSVTGGKGGYTF.

The rearrangement joins TRBV5-1 to TRBJ2-4; the match to TRBD2 covers 11 bases. Trimming cost V 2 bases and J 8 bases; bases outside gene matches: 9. This CDR3 spans 16 amino acids. CDR1 SGHRS and CDR2 YFSETQ come from the germline V gene. CDR3: CASSFETSGSVDIQYF. For the CDR3, the DNA is TGCGCCAGCAGCTTCGAAACTAGCGGGAGTGTAGACATTCAGTACTTC.

This clone is a singleton in its sample. The V gene is TRBV4-2, the J gene TRBJ2-2; D uncertain. The CDR3 is made up of 15 amino acids. The V gene's germline CDR1 is LGHNA and CDR2 YNFKEQ. V was clipped by 1 base and J by 1 base, with 7 bases between them. The CDR3: CASSQVGGNTGELFF. CDR3 sequence (DNA): TGTGCCAGCAGCCAAGTCGGCGGGAACACCGGGGAGCTGTTTTTT.

The chain has TRBV2 and TRBJ1-2, with TRBD1 matching 9 bases. This CDR3 has 14 amino acids. V gave up 5 bases and J gave up 4 bases; unmatched junction bases: 5. Germline V gene sequence: CDR1 SNHLY, CDR2 FYNNEI. The DNA for the CDR3 is TGTGCCAGCAGTACACAGGGGGCACGCTATGGCTACACCTTC. Translation: CASSTQGARYGYTF.

This clone counts as large (0.1 to 1%). The chain employs TRBV2 and TRBJ2-3; no clear D gene. V lost 6 bases and J lost 2, with 9 bases in between. The CDR3 consists of 13 residues. In germline, CDR1 is SNHLY, CDR2 FYNNEI. As DNA, the CDR3 is TGTGCCAGCAGGCTATCATACACAGATACGCAGTATTTT. Amino acids: CASRLSYTDTQYF.

This clone is a singleton in its sample. V and J are TRBV19 and TRBJ1-2, with TRBD1 matching 7 bases. CDR1 is LNHDA, CDR2 SQIVND, per germline (reference sequence). J lost 0 bases, V lost 8 bases, and 9 bases had no gene match. CDR3 length: 15 amino acids. The CDR3 DNA reads as TGTGCCAGTTTAATAACAGGGGCAGCTAACTATGGCTACACCTTC. As protein: CASLITGAANYGYTF.

The chain combines TRBV9 with TRBJ2-2; 10 positions agree with TRBD2. The V and J ends lost 4 bases and 6 bases, in that order; junction bases with no gene match: 18. The V gene's germline CDR1 is SGDLS and CDR2 YYNGEE. This CDR3 spans 19 amino acids. Here the CDR3 DNA reads TGTGCCAGCAGCTCACCCCGGCATCCTAGCGGGGGCCTACCCGGGGAGCTGTTTTTT. This codes for CASSSPRHPSGGLPGELFF.